This TCR beta chain came from a study of regulatory T cells in long-lasting Graves disease. Stated time point: newly diagnosed GD, antithyroid drugs for less than 3 months. The authors made the TCR library using RNA they extracted from PBMCs. Only one count was recorded for this clonotype. In building TCR beta libraries, iRepertoire HTBI primers were used together with Arm-PCR of CDR3 regions. TCRdb re-analysed the multiplex PCR reads in MiXCR, keeping a single row per CDR3 protein. Of 550,000 to 650,000 distinct CDR3 sequences listed, about 16% are singletons. Trimming pared 10 bases from V and 4 bases from J, leaving 14 bases between. This CDR3 has 12 residues. In germline, CDR1 is SNHLY, CDR2 FYNNEI. This same sample was also part of a study on T cells in Graves' hyperthyroidism and ophthalmopathy. That paper states: Investigators excluded patients with uncontrolled infection, other autoimmune disease, pregnancy or lactation.

The rearrangement links TRBV2 to TRBJ2-7; no clear D gene. The receptor was isolated from a man between 18 and 35 years old with Graves disease. The specimen was peripheral blood mononuclear cells (PBMCs), collected at new diagnosis, from a patient treated with antithyroid drugs. CDR3 region: CAIKTEIYEQYF. The CDR3 nucleotides are TGTGCCATTAAAACTGAGATATACGAGCAGTACTTC.